This T cell receptor beta chain was captured by sequencing in a study of T cell repertoires in cytomegalovirus infection. The overall study: In public TCR beta signatures, there were indications of both CMV infection and matching HLA type.

Trimming took off 5 bases at V and 3 bases at J, with 10 bases between the two ends. The CDR3 sequence is 13 residues long. TCRdb redid the calling of the reads with MiXCR, one entry per CDR3 protein. The data show around 330,000 distinct CDR3 sequences, 15% to 20% seen once. Whole-study results and caveats: HLA-C-restricted CMV-specific TCR beta clonotypes prevailed in the ex vivo response.

This clonotype was seen ten or more times. Its target is not known. This receptor was identified in a human donor in good health (CMV status not recorded). Some clones in this sample may be carry-over from other donors' samples. This chain connects TRBV12-3 or TRBV12-4 to TRBJ1-1; no definite D call. The specimen sequenced was PBMCs. CDR3 region: CASSHDKHTEAFF. The CDR3, as DNA: TGTGCCAGCAGTCACGACAAACACACTGAAGCTTTCTTT.